The T cell receptor beta chain under discussion was sequenced for a study of T cells after yellow fever vaccination. Study-wide points: Clonotypes shared by both compartments, CD4 and CD8, made up a small share. Most primary-vaccination clones reappeared after the booster (approximately 96% CD4, 75% to 90% CD8).

5'RACE template switching produced TCR cDNA carrying a universal primer site and UMIs. Via MiXCR, TCRdb re-called the 5' RACE reads, giving one row per CDR3 protein. Among under 400,000 distinct CDR3 sequences listed, roughly an eighth were seen once. Trimming removed 8 bases from V and 6 bases from J, with 20 bases in between. The CDR3 runs to 14 residues. Germline values: CDR1 MNHEY, CDR2 SVGEGT. As concerns this clonotype: Its antigen is still unknown.

Source: CD4+ T cells sorted from PBMCs, taken 15 days after the yellow fever booster vaccination. V and J are TRBV6-2 or TRBV6-3 and TRBJ2-7, with D possibly TRBD1 on 6 matching bases. The clonotype comes from a man younger than 35 who received the YFV17D yellow fever vaccine. CDR3 bases: TGTGCCAGCTCACGCGCAGGGGCCCCCTCCGAGCAGTACGTC. Its protein product is CASSRAGAPSEQYV.